This T cell receptor beta chain was obtained from a study of T cell repertoires in cytomegalovirus infection (dated by TCRdb to about 2019). About the study as a whole: Alongside well-studied HLA-B-restricted epitopes, the peptide stimulations were aimed at recently identified HLA-C-restricted CMV epitopes, whose presentation resists viral immunomodulation. Because public TCR beta signatures pointed to carriage of CMV infection together with the matching HLA type, the HLA type of each donor mattered for the analysis. On the study overall, not on this receptor specifically: The ex vivo response was dominated by HLA-C-restricted CMV-specific TCR beta clonotypes, which also provided the single most frequent clonotype in two of eight donors. In both this cohort and an independent roughly 350-donor cohort, the cumulative frequency of public TCR beta family members distinguished carriers of CMV infection plus the relevant HLA type.

As for this clonotype: It lacks a known antigen. Base qualities are not recorded, but no much larger clone differs from it by a single base.

The instrument was an Illumina HiSeq 1500. The raw public reads went through TCRdb reprocessing: fastp at Q25, MiXCR clone calling, in-frame beta chains kept. A single entry per CDR3 protein holds the most common genes and DNA from its merged rows. This sample comprises 380,000 or so distinct CDR3 sequences, about 35% of them detected only once. The top ten constitute about 14% of the sample. The sample's treatment or condition label is to be understood as: in vitro stimulation with specific CMV peptide epitopes to enrich CMV-specific T cells. The source is a human donor in good health (CMV status not recorded). Some clones in this sample may be carry-over from other donors' samples. This material consisted of cultured PBMCs, taken from culture after CMV antigen stimulation.

The encoded CDR3 is CASSLDMILTHPGKDTQYF. The DNA sequence is as follows: TGTGCCAGCAGCTTGGATATGATACTGACACACCCGGGAAAAGATACGCAGTATTTT. Recombination joined TRBV5-6 with TRBJ2-3; possibly the D gene is TRBD2, per 5 matching bases. CDR1 SGHDT and CDR2 YYEEEE were looked up in the germline V gene. V lost 0 bases and J lost 5 bases; the stretch between them is 25 bases long. Taken from cysteine to phenylalanine, the CDR3 has 19 residues. Only CDR3 DNA remains: 57 bases, in frame from the first base. Full variable domain (CDR3 extended with the reference TRBV5-6 and TRBJ2-3 proteins): DAGVTQSPTHLIKTRGQQVTLRCSPKSGHDTVSWYQQALGQGPQFIFQYYEEEERQRGNFPDRFSGHQFPNYSSELNVNALLLGDSALYLCASSLDMILTHPGKDTQYFGPGTRLTVL.